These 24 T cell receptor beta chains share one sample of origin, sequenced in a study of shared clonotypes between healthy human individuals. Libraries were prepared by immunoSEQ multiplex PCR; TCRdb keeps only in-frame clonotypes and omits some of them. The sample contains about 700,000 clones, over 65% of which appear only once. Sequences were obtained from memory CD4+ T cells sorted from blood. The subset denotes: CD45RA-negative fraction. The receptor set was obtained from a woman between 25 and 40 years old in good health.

CDR3 amino acids: CASSFDSNEQFF. CDR3 sequence (DNA): TGCGCCAGCAGCTTCGACAGTAATGAGCAGTTCTTC. V gene TRBV5-1 combines with J gene TRBJ2-1; D is possibly TRBD1 (5 bases). CDR3 length: 12 amino acids. The germline V gene encodes CDR1 SGHRS and CDR2 YFSETQ. V lost 2 bases to trimming and J lost 7 bases, with 7 bases between them.

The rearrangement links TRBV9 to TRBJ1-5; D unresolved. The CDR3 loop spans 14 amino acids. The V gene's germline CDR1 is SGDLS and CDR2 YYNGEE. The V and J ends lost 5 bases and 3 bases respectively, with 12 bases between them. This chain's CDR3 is CASSGGPLNQPQHF. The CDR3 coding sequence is TGTGCCAGCAGTGGAGGACCGCTCAATCAGCCCCAGCATTTT.

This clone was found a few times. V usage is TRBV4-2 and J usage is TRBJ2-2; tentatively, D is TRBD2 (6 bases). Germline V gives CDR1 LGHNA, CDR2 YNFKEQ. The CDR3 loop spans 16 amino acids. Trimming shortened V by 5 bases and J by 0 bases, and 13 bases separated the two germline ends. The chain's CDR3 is CASSDSGSANTGELFF. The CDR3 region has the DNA TGTGCCAGCAGCGATAGCGGATCTGCGAACACCGGGGAGCTGTTTTTT.

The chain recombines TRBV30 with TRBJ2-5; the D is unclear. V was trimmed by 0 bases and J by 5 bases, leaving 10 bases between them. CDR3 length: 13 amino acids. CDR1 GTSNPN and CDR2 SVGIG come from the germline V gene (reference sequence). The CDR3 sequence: CAWSVRVPETQYF. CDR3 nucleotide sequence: TGTGCCTGGAGTGTAAGGGTTCCGGAGACCCAGTACTTC.

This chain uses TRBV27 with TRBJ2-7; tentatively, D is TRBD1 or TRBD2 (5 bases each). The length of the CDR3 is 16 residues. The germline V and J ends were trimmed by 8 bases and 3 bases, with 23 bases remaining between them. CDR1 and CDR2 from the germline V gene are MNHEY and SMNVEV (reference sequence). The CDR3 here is CASALGPGRNGYEQYF. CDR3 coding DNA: TGTGCCAGCGCCCTCGGTCCGGGACGGAACGGCTACGAGCAGTACTTC.

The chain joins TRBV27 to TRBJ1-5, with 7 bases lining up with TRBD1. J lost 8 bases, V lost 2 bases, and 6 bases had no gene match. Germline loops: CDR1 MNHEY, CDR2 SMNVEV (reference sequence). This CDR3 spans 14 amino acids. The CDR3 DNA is TGTGCCAGCAGTTTAAGACAGGGTTCTGAGCCCCAGCATTTT. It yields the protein CASSLRQGSEPQHF.

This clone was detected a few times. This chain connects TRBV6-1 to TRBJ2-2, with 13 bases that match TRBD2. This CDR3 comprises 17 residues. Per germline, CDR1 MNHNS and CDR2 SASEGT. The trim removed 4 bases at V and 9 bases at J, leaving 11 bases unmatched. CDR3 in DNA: TGTGCCAGCAGTGGGATCGGGACTAGCGGGACTGTGAGGGAGCTGTTTTTT. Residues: CASSGIGTSGTVRELFF.

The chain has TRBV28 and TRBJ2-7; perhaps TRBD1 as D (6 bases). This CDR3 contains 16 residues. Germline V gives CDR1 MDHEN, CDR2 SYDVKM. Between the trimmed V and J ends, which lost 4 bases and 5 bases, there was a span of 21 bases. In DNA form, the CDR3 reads TGTGCCAGCAGTTCCCATCCCGGCCGGGACAACAACGAGCAGTACTTC. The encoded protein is CASSSHPGRDNNEQYF.

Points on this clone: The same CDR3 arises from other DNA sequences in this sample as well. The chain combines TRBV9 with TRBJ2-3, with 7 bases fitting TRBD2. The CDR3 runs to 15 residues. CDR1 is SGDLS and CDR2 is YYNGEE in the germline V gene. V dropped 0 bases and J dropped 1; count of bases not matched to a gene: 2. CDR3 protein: CASSVGLAGTDTQYF. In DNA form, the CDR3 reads TGTGCCAGCAGCGTAGGACTAGCAGGCACAGATACGCAGTATTTT.

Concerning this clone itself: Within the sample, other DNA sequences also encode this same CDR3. CDR3: CASTGSSGSYEQYF. DNA of the CDR3: TGTGCCAGCACCGGGTCTAGCGGGAGTTACGAGCAGTACTTC. The rearrangement links TRBV28 to TRBJ2-7; 10 bases fit TRBD2. The V gene end was trimmed by 7 bases and the J gene end by 4 bases; junction bases not matched to a gene: 7. Germline loops: CDR1 MDHEN, CDR2 SYDVKM. The CDR3 runs to 14 residues.

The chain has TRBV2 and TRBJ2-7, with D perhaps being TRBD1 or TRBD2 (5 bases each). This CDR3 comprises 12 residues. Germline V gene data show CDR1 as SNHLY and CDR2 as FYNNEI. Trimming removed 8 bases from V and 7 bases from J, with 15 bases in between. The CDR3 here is CASGSWGLEQYF. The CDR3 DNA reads TGTGCCAGCGGGAGTTGGGGGTTGGAGCAGTACTTC. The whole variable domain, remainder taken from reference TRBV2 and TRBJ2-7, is EPEVTQTPSHQVTQMGQEVILRCVPISNHLYFYWYRQILGQKVEFLVSFYNNEISEKSEIFDDQFSVERPDGSNFTLKIRSTKLEDSAMYFCASGSWGLEQYFGPGTRLTVT.

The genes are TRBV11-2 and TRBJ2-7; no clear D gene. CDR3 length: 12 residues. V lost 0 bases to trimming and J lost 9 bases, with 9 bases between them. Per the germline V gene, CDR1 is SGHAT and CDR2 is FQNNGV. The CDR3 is CASSLEETMQYF. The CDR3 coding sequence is TGTGCCAGCAGCTTAGAAGAAACAATGCAGTACTTC.

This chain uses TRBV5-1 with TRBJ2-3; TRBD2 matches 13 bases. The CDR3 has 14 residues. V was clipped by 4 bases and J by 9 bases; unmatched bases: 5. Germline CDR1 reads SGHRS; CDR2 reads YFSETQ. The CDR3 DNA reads TGCGCCAGCAGCACCGGGACTAGCGGGAACACGCAGTATTTT. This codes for CASSTGTSGNTQYF.

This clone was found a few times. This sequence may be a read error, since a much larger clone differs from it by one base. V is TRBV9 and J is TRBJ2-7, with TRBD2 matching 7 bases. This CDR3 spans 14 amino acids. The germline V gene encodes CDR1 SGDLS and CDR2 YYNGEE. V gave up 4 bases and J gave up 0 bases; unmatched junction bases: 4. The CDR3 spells CASSPQRDSYEQYF. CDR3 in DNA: TGTGCCAGCAGCCCCCAGCGGGACTCCTACGAGCAGTACTTC.

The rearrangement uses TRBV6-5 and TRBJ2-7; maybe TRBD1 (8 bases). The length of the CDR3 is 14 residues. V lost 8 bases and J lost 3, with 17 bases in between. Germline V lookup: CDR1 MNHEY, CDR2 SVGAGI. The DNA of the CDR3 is TGTGCCAGCTTTTCGACAGGGGACTACTACGAGCAGTACTTC. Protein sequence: CASFSTGDYYEQYF.

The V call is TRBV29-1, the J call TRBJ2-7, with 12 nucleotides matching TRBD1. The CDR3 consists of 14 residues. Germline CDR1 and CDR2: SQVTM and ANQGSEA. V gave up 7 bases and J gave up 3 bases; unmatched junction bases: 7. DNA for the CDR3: TGCAGCGGGCCGGGACAGGGGGCCGGCTACGAGCAGTACTTC. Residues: CSGPGQGAGYEQYF.

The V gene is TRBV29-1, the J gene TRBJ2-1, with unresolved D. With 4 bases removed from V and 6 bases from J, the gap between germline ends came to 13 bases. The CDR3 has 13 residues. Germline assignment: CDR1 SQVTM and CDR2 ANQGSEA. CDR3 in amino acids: CSVGNLNFNEQFF. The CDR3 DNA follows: TGCAGCGTTGGGAACCTTAACTTCAATGAGCAGTTCTTC.

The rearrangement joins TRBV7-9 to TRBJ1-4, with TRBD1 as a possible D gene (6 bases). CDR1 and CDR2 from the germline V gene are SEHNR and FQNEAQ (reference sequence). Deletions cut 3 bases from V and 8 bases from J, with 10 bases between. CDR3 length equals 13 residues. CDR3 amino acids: CASSLIGGEKLFF. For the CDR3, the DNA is TGTGCCAGCAGCTTGATAGGGGGGGAAAAACTGTTTTTT.

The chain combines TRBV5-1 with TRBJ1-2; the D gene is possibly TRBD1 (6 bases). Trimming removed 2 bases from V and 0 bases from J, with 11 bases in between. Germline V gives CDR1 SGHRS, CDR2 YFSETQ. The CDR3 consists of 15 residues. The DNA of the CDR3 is TGCGCCAGCAGCTTAACCAGGGGCACTAACTATGGCTACACCTTC. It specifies CASSLTRGTNYGYTF.

The CDR3 DNA reads as TGTGCCAGCAGCTTCGCCCTAGCGGGAGTGAACGAGCAGTACTTC. It encodes CASSFALAGVNEQYF. The V call is TRBV14, the J call TRBJ2-7, with TRBD2 identical over 10 bases. Germline lookup yields CDR1 SGHDN and CDR2 FVKESK. V gave up 5 bases and J gave up 5 bases; unmatched junction bases: 9. This CDR3 region has 15 residues. Looking up the rest from reference TRBV14 and TRBJ2-7 gives the full variable domain: EAGVTQFPSHSVIEKGQTVTLRCDPISGHDNLYWYRRVMGKEIKFLLHFVKESKQDESGMPNNRFLAERTGGTYSTLKVQPAELEDSGVYFCASSFALAGVNEQYFGPGTRLTVT.

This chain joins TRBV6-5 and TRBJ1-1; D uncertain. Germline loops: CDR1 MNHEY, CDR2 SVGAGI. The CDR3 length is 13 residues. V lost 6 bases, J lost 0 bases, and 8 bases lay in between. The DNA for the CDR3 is TGTGCCAGCAGGGGCTTGGTGAACACTGAAGCTTTCTTT. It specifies CASRGLVNTEAFF.

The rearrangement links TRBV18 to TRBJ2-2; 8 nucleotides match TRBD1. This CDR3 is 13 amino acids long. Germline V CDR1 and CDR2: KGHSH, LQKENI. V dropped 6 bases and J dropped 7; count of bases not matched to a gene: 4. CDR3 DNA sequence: TGTGCCAGCTCGACGGGGACAGGCGGGGAGCTGTTTTTT. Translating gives CASSTGTGGELFF.

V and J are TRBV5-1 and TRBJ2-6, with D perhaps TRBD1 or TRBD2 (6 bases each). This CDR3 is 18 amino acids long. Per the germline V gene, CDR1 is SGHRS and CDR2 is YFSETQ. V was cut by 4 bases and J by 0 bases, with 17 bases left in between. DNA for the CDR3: TGCGCCAGCAGCCGGGTAGGAGGGGACATCTCTGGGGCCAACGTCCTGACTTTC. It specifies CASSRVGGDISGANVLTF.

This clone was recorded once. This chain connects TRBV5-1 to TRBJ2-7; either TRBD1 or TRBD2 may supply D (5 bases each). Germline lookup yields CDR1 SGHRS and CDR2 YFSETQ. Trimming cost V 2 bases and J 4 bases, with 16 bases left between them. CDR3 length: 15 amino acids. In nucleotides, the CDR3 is TGCGCCAGCAGCTTCGGACACTCCAGCGGTTACGAGCAGTACTTC. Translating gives CASSFGHSSGYEQYF. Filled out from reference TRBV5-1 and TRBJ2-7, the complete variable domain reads KAGVTQTPRYLIKTRGQQVTLSCSPISGHRSVSWYQQTPGQGLQFLFEYFSETQRNKGNFPGRFSGRQFSNSRSEMNVSTLELGDSALYLCASSFGHSSGYEQYFGPGTRLTVT.